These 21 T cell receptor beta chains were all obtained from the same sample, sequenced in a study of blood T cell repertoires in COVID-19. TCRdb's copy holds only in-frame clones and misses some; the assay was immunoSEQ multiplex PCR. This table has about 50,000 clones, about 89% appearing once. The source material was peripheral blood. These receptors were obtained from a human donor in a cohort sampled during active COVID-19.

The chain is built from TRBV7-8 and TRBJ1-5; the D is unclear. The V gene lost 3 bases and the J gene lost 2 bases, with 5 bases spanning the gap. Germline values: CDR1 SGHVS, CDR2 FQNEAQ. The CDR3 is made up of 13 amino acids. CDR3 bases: TGTGCCAGCAGCTTTCAGGGCAATCAGCCCCAGCATTTT. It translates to CASSFQGNQPQHF.

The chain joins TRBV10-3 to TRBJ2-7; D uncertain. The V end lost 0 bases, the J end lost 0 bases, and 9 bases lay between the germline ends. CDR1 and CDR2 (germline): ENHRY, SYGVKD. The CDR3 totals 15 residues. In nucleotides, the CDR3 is TGTGCCATCAGTGAGTCGTCCACTATCTCCTACGAGCAGTACTTC. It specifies CAISESSTISYEQYF.

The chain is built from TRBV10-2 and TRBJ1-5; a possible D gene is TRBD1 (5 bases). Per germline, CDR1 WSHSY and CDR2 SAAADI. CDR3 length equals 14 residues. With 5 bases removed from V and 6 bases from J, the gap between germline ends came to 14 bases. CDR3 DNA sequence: TGCGCCAGCAGTCGGGGGGGGTTGGGTCAGCCCCAGCATTTT. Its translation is CASSRGGLGQPQHF.

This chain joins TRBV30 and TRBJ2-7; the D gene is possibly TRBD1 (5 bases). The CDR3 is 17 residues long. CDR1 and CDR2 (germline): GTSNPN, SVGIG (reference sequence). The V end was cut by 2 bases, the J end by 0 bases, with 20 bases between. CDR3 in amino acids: CAWSKGVGLPSSYEQYF. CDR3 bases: TGTGCCTGGAGTAAAGGAGTGGGGCTACCCAGCTCCTACGAGCAGTACTTC.

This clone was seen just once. CDR3 in DNA: TGTGCCTGCCGTCGACTCTTAACCGGGGAGCTGTTTTTT. It specifies CACRRLLTGELFF. This chain connects TRBV2 to TRBJ2-2, with D unclear. Germline-derived CDR1 and CDR2 are SNHLY and FYNNEI. This CDR3 has 13 amino acids. The germline V and J ends were trimmed by 11 bases and 5 bases, with 15 bases remaining between them.

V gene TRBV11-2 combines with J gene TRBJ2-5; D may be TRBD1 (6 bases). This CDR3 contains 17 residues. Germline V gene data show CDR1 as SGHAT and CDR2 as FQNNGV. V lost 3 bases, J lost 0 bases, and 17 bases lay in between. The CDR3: CASSLDQGLRNQETQYF. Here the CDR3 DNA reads TGTGCCAGCAGCTTGGATCAGGGGCTCAGGAACCAAGAGACCCAGTACTTC.

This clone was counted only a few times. CDR3 bases: TGCGCCAGCAGCCAAGAGACAGGGGAGAACTACGAGCAGTACTTC. Amino acids: CASSQETGENYEQYF. This chain joins TRBV4-1 and TRBJ2-7, with 8 bases aligning to TRBD1. The V gene end was trimmed by 0 bases and the J gene end by 3 bases; junction bases not matched to a gene: 4. The CDR3 has 15 amino acids. CDR1 and CDR2 from the germline V gene are MGHRA and YSYEKL.

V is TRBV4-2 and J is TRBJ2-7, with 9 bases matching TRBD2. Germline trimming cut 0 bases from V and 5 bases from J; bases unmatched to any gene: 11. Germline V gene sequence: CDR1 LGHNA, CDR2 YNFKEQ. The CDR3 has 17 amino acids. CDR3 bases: TGTGCCAGCAGCCAAGAAGGGCCAGCGGGAGGATTCCACGAGCAGTACTTC. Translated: CASSQEGPAGGFHEQYF.

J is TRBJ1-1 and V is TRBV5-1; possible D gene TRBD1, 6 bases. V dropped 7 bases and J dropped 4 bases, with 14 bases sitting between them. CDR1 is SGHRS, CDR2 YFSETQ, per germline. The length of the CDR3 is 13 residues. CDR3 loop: CASHRDGGTEAFF. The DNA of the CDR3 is TGCGCCAGCCACAGGGATGGAGGCACTGAAGCTTTCTTT.

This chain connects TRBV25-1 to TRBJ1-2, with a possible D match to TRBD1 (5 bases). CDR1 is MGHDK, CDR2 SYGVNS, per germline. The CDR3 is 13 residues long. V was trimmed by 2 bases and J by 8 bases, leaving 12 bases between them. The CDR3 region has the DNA TGTGCCAGCAGTGAAGGAGGGGTGTTGGGCTACACCTTC. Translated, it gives CASSEGGVLGYTF.

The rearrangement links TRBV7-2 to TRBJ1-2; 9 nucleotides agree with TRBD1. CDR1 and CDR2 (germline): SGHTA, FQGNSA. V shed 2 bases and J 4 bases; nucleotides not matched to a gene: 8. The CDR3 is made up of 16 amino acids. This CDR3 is CASSLSPSTGGYGYTF. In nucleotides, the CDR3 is TGTGCCAGCAGCTTAAGCCCCTCGACAGGGGGCTATGGCTACACCTTC.

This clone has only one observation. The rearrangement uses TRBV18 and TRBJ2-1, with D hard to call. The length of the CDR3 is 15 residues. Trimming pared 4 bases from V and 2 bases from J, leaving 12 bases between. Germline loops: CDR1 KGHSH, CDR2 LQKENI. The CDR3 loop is CASSRSRPPYNEQFF. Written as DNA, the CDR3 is TGTGCCAGCTCACGGTCCAGGCCCCCCTACAATGAGCAGTTCTTC.

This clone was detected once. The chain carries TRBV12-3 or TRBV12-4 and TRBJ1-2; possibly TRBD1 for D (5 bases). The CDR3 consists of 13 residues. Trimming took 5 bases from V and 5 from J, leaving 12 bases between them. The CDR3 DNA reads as TGTGCCAGCAGTCCCCAGGGTATGTATGGCTACACCTTC. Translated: CASSPQGMYGYTF.

CDR3 coding DNA: TGTGCCAGCAGCCAAGATCGCGGGGCTAGCACAGATACGCAGTATTTT. Protein sequence: CASSQDRGASTDTQYF. This chain links TRBV4-2 with TRBJ2-3; D may be TRBD2 (6 bases). The germline V gene has CDR1 LGHNA and CDR2 YNFKEQ. There are 16 residues in the CDR3. V was cut by 0 bases and J by 0 bases, with 10 bases left in between.

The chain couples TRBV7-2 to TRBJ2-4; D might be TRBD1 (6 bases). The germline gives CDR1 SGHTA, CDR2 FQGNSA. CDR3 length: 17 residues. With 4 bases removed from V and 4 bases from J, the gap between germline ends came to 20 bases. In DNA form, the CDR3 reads TGTGCCAGCAGCTCAACCTATCTTAGAGGGGGTAAAAACATTCAGTACTTC. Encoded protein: CASSSTYLRGGKNIQYF.

The CDR3 sequence is CASSISGRVGTDTQYF. Written as DNA, the CDR3 is TGTGCCAGTAGTATTTCCGGGAGGGTTGGCACAGATACGCAGTATTTT. The chain is built from TRBV19 and TRBJ2-3; 8 nucleotides match TRBD2. The CDR3 covers 16 residues. V lost 3 bases and J lost 1; bases outside the gene matches: 6. The germline V gene encodes CDR1 LNHDA and CDR2 SQIVND (reference sequence).

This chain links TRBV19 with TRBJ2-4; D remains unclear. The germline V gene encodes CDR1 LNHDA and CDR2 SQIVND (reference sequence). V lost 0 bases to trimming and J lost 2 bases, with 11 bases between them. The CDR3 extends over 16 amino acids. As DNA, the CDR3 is TGTGCCAGTAGTATAGAAGTACAGTACACCAAAAACATTCAGTACTTC. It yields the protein CASSIEVQYTKNIQYF.

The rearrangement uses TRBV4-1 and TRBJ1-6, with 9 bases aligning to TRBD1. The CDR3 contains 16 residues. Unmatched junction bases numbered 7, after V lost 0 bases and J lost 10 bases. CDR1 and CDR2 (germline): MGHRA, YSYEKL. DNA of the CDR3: TGCGCCAGCAGCCAAGAGGCCTCCGGGACAGGGTCACCCCTCCACTTT. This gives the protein CASSQEASGTGSPLHF.

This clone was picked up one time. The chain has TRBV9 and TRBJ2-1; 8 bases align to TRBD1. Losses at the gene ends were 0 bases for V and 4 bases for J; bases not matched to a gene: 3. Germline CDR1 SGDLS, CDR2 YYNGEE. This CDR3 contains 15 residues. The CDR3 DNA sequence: TGTGCCAGCAGCGTAGGACAGGGGCCATACAATGAGCAGTTCTTC. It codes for CASSVGQGPYNEQFF.

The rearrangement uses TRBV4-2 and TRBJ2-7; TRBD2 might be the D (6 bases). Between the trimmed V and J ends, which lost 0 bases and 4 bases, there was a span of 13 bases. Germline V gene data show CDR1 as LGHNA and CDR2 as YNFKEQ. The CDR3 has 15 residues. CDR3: CASSQDIGSMYEQYF. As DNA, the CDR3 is TGTGCCAGCAGCCAAGATATCGGGAGTATGTACGAGCAGTACTTC.

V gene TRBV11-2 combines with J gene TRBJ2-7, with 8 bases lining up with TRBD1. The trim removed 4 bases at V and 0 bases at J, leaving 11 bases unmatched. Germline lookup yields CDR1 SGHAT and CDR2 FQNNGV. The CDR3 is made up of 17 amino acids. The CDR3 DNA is TGTGCCAGCAGCTCCCTGGGGACAGGAGCGGGCTCCTACGAGCAGTACTTC. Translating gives CASSSLGTGAGSYEQYF.